The 20 T cell receptor beta chains given below trace back to one sample, sequenced in a study of cytomegalovirus exposure and HLA in healthy donors. Primers for the PCR totalled 60 Vbeta and 13 Jbeta. Sequenced by immunoSEQ multiplex PCR; TCRdb stores in-frame clones only, minus some. Its table records some 48,000 clones. The sequenced material came from PBMCs. The source of these receptors is a woman aged 40-49 years in good health and CMV-seronegative.

The V gene is TRBV29-1, the J gene TRBJ2-1; D is perhaps TRBD2 (5 bases). Germline V CDR1 and CDR2: SQVTM, ANQGSEA. The CDR3 has 12 residues. The ends were cut back, 8 bases at V and 10 bases at J, with 18 bases in the middle. CDR3 amino acids: CSPSNTGSEQFF. In nucleotides, the CDR3 is TGCAGCCCATCCAACACGGGAAGCGAGCAGTTCTTC.

This sequence joins TRBV19 and TRBJ1-4; 10 nucleotides line up with TRBD1. The length of the CDR3 is 17 residues. The germline gives CDR1 LNHDA, CDR2 SQIVND (reference sequence). The V segment lost 5 bases and the J segment 7 bases; nucleotides outside the gene matches: 13. The CDR3 reads CASSGRTGGRIGEKLFF. CDR3 sequence (DNA): TGTGCCAGTAGTGGTCGGACAGGGGGACGAATTGGTGAAAAACTGTTTTTT.

The chain has TRBV29-1 and TRBJ2-3; 7 positions match TRBD2. Trimming took 6 bases from V and 4 from J; bases not matched to a gene: 13. Germline CDR1 SQVTM, CDR2 ANQGSEA. The CDR3 loop spans 15 amino acids. The CDR3, as DNA: TGCAGCGTCCCGAGGGTGGGAGGGTTCCCAGATACGCAGTATTTT. It specifies CSVPRVGGFPDTQYF.

The chain uses TRBV4-1 and TRBJ1-2; D not resolved. Germline V lookup: CDR1 MGHRA, CDR2 YSYEKL. V was trimmed by 4 bases and J by 8 bases, leaving 14 bases between them. The CDR3 covers 13 residues. CDR3 in DNA: TGCGCCAGCAGCCCACTTAGCACCACGGGCTACACCTTC. Amino acids: CASSPLSTTGYTF.

The chain is built from TRBV5-1 and TRBJ1-6; D is uncertain. Between the trimmed V and J ends, which lost 4 bases and 0 bases, there was a span of 11 bases. Germline V gives CDR1 SGHRS, CDR2 YFSETQ. This CDR3 contains 16 residues. As DNA, the CDR3 is TGCGCCAGCAGCCCGAGATTGAGCTCCTATAATTCACCCCTCCACTTT. Its translation is CASSPRLSSYNSPLHF.

The chain carries TRBV6-1 and TRBJ1-5; possibly TRBD1 for D (5 bases). Trimming took 0 bases from V and 8 from J, leaving 14 bases between them. Germline lookup yields CDR1 MNHNS and CDR2 SASEGT. The CDR3 is made up of 15 amino acids. DNA of the CDR3: TGTGCCAGCAGTGAAGCGGGCACAGGCGATGAGCCCCAGCATTTT. Its protein is CASSEAGTGDEPQHF.

The chain recombines TRBV27 with TRBJ1-2; no reliable D call. V was cut by 6 bases and J by 0 bases, with 8 bases left in between. CDR3 length: 13 amino acids. Germline V lookup: CDR1 MNHEY, CDR2 SMNVEV (reference sequence). CDR3 nucleotide sequence: TGTGCCAGCAGCCGGTCCTCTAACTATGGCTACACCTTC. Translated: CASSRSSNYGYTF.

This chain joins TRBV29-1 and TRBJ2-1, with 14 positions matching TRBD2. J gave up 7 bases and V 6 bases, and 5 bases lay outside the gene matches. The CDR3 contains 14 residues. Germline V gene lookup returns CDR1 SQVTM and CDR2 ANQGSEA. The CDR3 spells CSVLGTSGSNEQFF. As DNA, the CDR3 is TGCAGCGTCCTAGGGACTAGCGGGAGTAATGAGCAGTTCTTC.

CDR3 nucleotides: TGTGCCAGCAGCGCGCTCACAGGGTACGAGCAGTACTTC. Translation gives CASSALTGYEQYF. The rearrangement links TRBV13 to TRBJ2-7; a possible D gene is TRBD1 (6 bases). The CDR3 is 13 amino acids. In germline, CDR1 is PRHDT, CDR2 FYEKMQ (reference sequence). Trimming stripped 5 bases from V and 4 bases from J, with 12 bases between.

The V call is TRBV10-3, the J call TRBJ2-6, with 7 bases matching TRBD1. J lost 4 bases, V lost 9 bases, and 15 bases had no gene match. The CDR3 is 17 amino acids. Germline CDR1 and CDR2: ENHRY and SYGVKD. This chain's CDR3 is CAIRTSGTERGANVLTF. Here the CDR3 DNA reads TGTGCCATACGAACCTCCGGGACAGAAAGAGGGGCCAACGTCCTGACTTTC.

This CDR3 is CAISESGRGDSPLHF. The CDR3 nucleotides are TGTGCCATCAGTGAGTCTGGCAGGGGGGATTCACCCCTCCACTTT. The chain combines TRBV10-3 with TRBJ1-6; 7 nucleotides agree with TRBD1. J lost 8 bases, V lost 0 bases, and 4 bases had no gene match. Germline V gene data show CDR1 as ENHRY and CDR2 as SYGVKD. The CDR3 contains 15 residues.

J is TRBJ2-6 and V is TRBV7-2, with TRBD2 identical over 7 bases. V was pared by 5 bases and J by 2 bases, with 3 bases of the junction left unmatched. CDR3 length: 15 amino acids. The germline V gene has CDR1 SGHTA and CDR2 FQGNSA. The CDR3 spells CASSRGGAGANVLTF. The CDR3 DNA follows: TGTGCCAGCAGCCGTGGGGGGGCTGGGGCCAACGTCCTGACTTTC.

The chain links TRBV28 to TRBJ1-4; 7 positions match TRBD1. Germline trimming cut 8 bases from V and 10 bases from J; bases unmatched to any gene: 10. In germline, CDR1 is MDHEN, CDR2 SYDVKM. The CDR3 sequence is 13 residues long. In DNA form, the CDR3 reads TGTGCCAGCCTACCAGGGGGTTTTGGAAAACTGTTTTTT. Amino acids: CASLPGGFGKLFF.

The rearrangement uses TRBV5-6 and TRBJ2-5, with D possibly matching TRBD2 (5 bases). V shed 7 bases and J shed 0 bases, with 13 bases lying between them. Germline values: CDR1 SGHDT, CDR2 YYEEEE. The CDR3 extends over 14 amino acids. The CDR3 protein is CASCQRGYQETQYF. The DNA for the CDR3 is TGTGCCAGCTGCCAAAGAGGGTACCAAGAGACCCAGTACTTC. Full variable domain (remainder filled in from reference TRBV5-6 and TRBJ2-5): DAGVTQSPTHLIKTRGQQVTLRCSPKSGHDTVSWYQQALGQGPQFIFQYYEEEERQRGNFPDRFSGHQFPNYSSELNVNALLLGDSALYLCASCQRGYQETQYFGPGTRLLVL.

The chain joins TRBV7-2 to TRBJ2-3; TRBD2 is a possible D gene (5 bases). Looked up from germline, CDR1 is SGHTA and CDR2 is FQGNSA. V lost 2 bases to trimming and J lost 7 bases, with 10 bases between them. The CDR3 runs to 13 residues. The CDR3 DNA reads as TGTGCCAGCAGCTTAACGGCGGGCCATACGCAGTATTTT. Translation gives CASSLTAGHTQYF.

The chain is built from TRBV11-2 and TRBJ2-5; D unclear. Trimming took 6 bases from V and 6 from J, leaving 11 bases between them. This CDR3 has 12 residues. CDR1 and CDR2 (germline): SGHAT, FQNNGV. CDR3 DNA sequence: TGTGCCAGCAGGCAGGTCACGAAGACCCAGTACTTC. It encodes CASRQVTKTQYF.

The chain joins TRBV7-3 to TRBJ2-7, with 11 nucleotides matching TRBD1. CDR1 is SGHTA and CDR2 is FQGTGA in the germline V gene. The V segment lost 3 bases and the J segment 10 bases; nucleotides outside the gene matches: 8. This CDR3 is 14 amino acids long. This CDR3 is CASSFTGQGAHQYF. The DNA for the CDR3 is TGTGCCAGCAGCTTTACAGGACAGGGGGCCCACCAGTACTTC.

The J gene is TRBJ2-2, the V gene TRBV9; 8 bases are shared with TRBD2. Trimming at V came to 0 bases and at J to 7 bases, leaving 14 bases not matched to a gene. The CDR3 extends over 18 amino acids. Germline CDR1 SGDLS, CDR2 YYNGEE. CDR3 protein: CASSVGSPGLVVGGELFF. The CDR3 DNA follows: TGTGCCAGCAGCGTAGGGTCCCCGGGACTAGTTGTAGGCGGGGAGCTGTTTTTT.

The chain joins TRBV18 to TRBJ2-7; 8 bases align to TRBD1. The CDR3 is 15 residues long. The V gene's germline CDR1 is KGHSH and CDR2 LQKENI. Trimming removed 1 base from V and 12 bases from J; junction bases left unmatched: 14. CDR3 sequence: CASSPRTGQANRLYF. CDR3 in DNA: TGTGCCAGCTCACCACGGACGGGACAGGCTAATCGGCTGTACTTC.

The chain is built from TRBV6-6 and TRBJ2-7, with 9 bases matching TRBD1. Germline trimming cut 2 bases from V and 2 bases from J; bases unmatched to any gene: 4. Germline lookup yields CDR1 MNHNY and CDR2 SVGAGI (reference sequence). The CDR3 consists of 15 residues. DNA for the CDR3: TGTGCCAGCAGTTACCGACAGGGGGGGGCCTACGAGCAGTACTTC. Protein: CASSYRQGGAYEQYF.